Below are 8 T cell receptor beta chains sequenced from a single sample in a study of T cell responses to AZD1222 COVID-19 vaccine. Libraries were prepared by immunoSEQ multiplex PCR; TCRdb keeps only in-frame clonotypes and omits some of them. The data hold about 140,000 clones, with approximately 93% observed a single time. The sequences come from peripheral blood, collected on day 0 of MenACWY control vaccination. The receptors were gathered from an adult in good health.

CDR3 nucleotide sequence: TGTGCCAGCAGTACCGGGACTATCTCCTACGAGCAGTACTTC. This translates into CASSTGTISYEQYF. The gene calls are TRBV2 and TRBJ2-7; 7 positions agree with TRBD2. Trimming removed 5 bases from V and 0 bases from J; junction bases left unmatched: 4. CDR3 length: 14 amino acids. Germline CDR1 is SNHLY and CDR2 is FYNNEI. Together with reference TRBV2 and TRBJ2-7, the CDR3 gives the full variable domain: EPEVTQTPSHQVTQMGQEVILRCVPISNHLYFYWYRQILGQKVEFLVSFYNNEISEKSEIFDDQFSVERPDGSNFTLKIRSTKLEDSAMYFCASSTGTISYEQYFGPGTRLTVT.

This chain uses TRBV4-1 with TRBJ1-2, with unresolved D. This CDR3 has 16 amino acids. In germline, CDR1 is MGHRA, CDR2 YSYEKL. V lost 5 bases to trimming and J lost 2 bases, with 18 bases between them. The CDR3, as DNA: TGCGCCAGCAGCTACAGATTGGCCACTTTAAACTATGGCTACACCTTC. Protein sequence: CASSYRLATLNYGYTF.

This clone appeared a few times. The rearrangement uses TRBV4-3 and TRBJ1-3, with D unclear. Trimming pared 0 bases from V and 4 bases from J, leaving 16 bases between. The length of the CDR3 is 17 residues. Germline loops: CDR1 LGHNA, CDR2 YSLEER. The CDR3 sequence: CASSQDPDGSGGNTIYF. The CDR3 nucleotides read TGCGCCAGCAGCCAAGATCCGGACGGCTCGGGCGGAAACACCATATATTTT.

The gene calls are TRBV6-6 and TRBJ2-2; D is unclear. This CDR3 has 15 amino acids. V lost 2 bases to trimming and J lost 1 base, with 8 bases between them. Germline CDR1 MNHNY, CDR2 SVGAGI (reference sequence). Here the CDR3 reads CASSYRAVNTGELFF. Written as DNA, the CDR3 is TGTGCCAGCAGTTACCGGGCAGTGAACACCGGGGAGCTGTTTTTT.

The V call is TRBV30, the J call TRBJ2-1, with 13 positions matching TRBD2. The length of the CDR3 is 15 residues. Trimming at V came to 2 bases and at J to 4 bases, leaving 2 bases not matched to a gene. Germline V CDR1 and CDR2: GTSNPN, SVGIG (reference sequence). In DNA form, the CDR3 reads TGTGCCTGGAGTTTGACTAGCGGGAGGTACAATGAGCAGTTCTTC. Translating gives CAWSLTSGRYNEQFF.

V and J are TRBV10-3 and TRBJ2-2; 8 nucleotides agree with TRBD1. The CDR3 is 17 amino acids. Per the germline V gene, CDR1 is ENHRY and CDR2 is SYGVKD. J was trimmed by 7 bases and V by 0 bases; bases with no gene match: 10. In nucleotides, the CDR3 is TGTGCCATCAGTGAGTCATCCAGGGGGCGCCGGAGCGGGGAGCTGTTTTTT. Its protein is CAISESSRGRRSGELFF.

The V and J genes are TRBV6-5 and TRBJ1-2; D remains ambiguous. This CDR3 is built from 14 residues. V lost 8 bases and J lost 6, with 19 bases in between. The germline V gene has CDR1 MNHEY and CDR2 SVGAGI. The CDR3 sequence: CASARTADPNGYTF. Written as DNA, the CDR3 is TGTGCCAGCGCCCGGACCGCCGACCCTAATGGCTACACCTTC.

V gene TRBV19 combines with J gene TRBJ1-6; no clear D gene. CDR3 size: 14 residues. Trimming took off 5 bases at V and 7 bases at J, with 12 bases between the two ends. Germline CDR1 and CDR2: LNHDA and SQIVND (reference sequence). The chain's CDR3 is CASSWSTVNSPLHF. In nucleotides, the CDR3 is TGTGCCAGTAGTTGGAGTACAGTCAATTCACCCCTCCACTTT.